This TCR beta chain was profiled in a study of vaccination and CD4 T cells after COVID-19. Whole-study context: Overlapping spike peptides of SARS-CoV-2, HCoV-NL63, HCoV-OC43 and HCoV-229E were used, and cells were stimulated with them. No peptide, an HIV-1 Nef pool, or a CEFX pool was what each control culture received.

A remark on this clonotype: What it binds is unknown.

Cultured CD4+ T-cell DNA underwent Oncomine TCR Beta short-read sequencing. MiXCR was run by TCRdb on the PCR reads, yielding one entry per CDR3 protein. The sample lists roughly 15,000 distinct CDR3 sequences, more than 45% occurring once. The J segment lost 1 base and the V segment lost 6 bases, leaving 4 bases of the junction unmatched. The CDR3 extends over 14 amino acids. In germline, CDR1 is ENHRY, CDR2 SYGVKD. Noted treatment: roughly 10-day PBMC culture with coronavirus spike peptide pools or control peptides (ViraFEST assay). These CD4+ T cells came from approximately nine-day cultures by negative selection.

The chain couples TRBV10-3 to TRBJ2-5, with 8 bases matching TRBD2. Sequencing was done on a sample of CD4+ T cells from blood, cultured in vitro. This TCR came from a human donor who had recovered from COVID-19. CDR3: CAIRTTSGQETQYF. The DNA of the CDR3 is TGTGCCATCAGGACAACTAGCGGCCAAGAGACCCAGTACTTC.